This TCR beta chain was obtained from a study of T cell repertoires in cytomegalovirus infection. Study-wide results and caveats: CMV-specific TCR beta clonotypes restricted by HLA-C were the ones dominating the ex vivo response.

The CDR3 spans 15 residues. The V gene's germline CDR1 is SGHTA and CDR2 FQGTGA. After removal of 1 base from V and 5 bases from J, the junction contained 8 bases not matched to a gene. TCRdb analysed the reads with MiXCR anew, one entry per CDR3 protein. The profile shows hundreds of thousands of distinct CDR3 sequences, over 9% of them singletons. This clonotype has a count of ten or more. The antigen remains undetermined. The sequence was collected from a human donor in good health (CMV status not recorded). Some clones in this sample may be carry-over from other donors' samples. The V gene is TRBV7-3, the J gene TRBJ2-7, with 7 bases that match TRBD2. The source material was PBMCs. Here the CDR3 DNA reads TGTGCCAGCAGCTTAATGGTGGGAGGGCACGACGAGCAGTACTTC. This sequence encodes CASSLMVGGHDEQYF. The full variable domain, with the rest looked up from reference TRBV7-3 and TRBJ2-7, is GAGVSQTPSNKVTEKGKYVELRCDPISGHTALYWYRQSLGQGPEFLIYFQGTGAADDSGLPNDRFFAVRPEGSVSTLKIQRTERGDSAVYLCASSLMVGGHDEQYFGPGTRLTVT.